This T cell receptor (beta chain) was profiled in a study of CD8+ T cells in alopecia areata. As for this clone: Its target is unknown.

Overall study findings and caveats: Relative to normal scalp, lesional scalp, especially alopecia totalis/universalis, showed higher clonality.

Punch biopsies of lesional scalp, plus peripheral blood, were taken from alopecia areata patients. Extraction and reverse transcription of RNA yielded cDNA as the sequencing template. The method was immunoSEQ multiplex PCR; TCRdb's version includes in-frame clones alone and lacks a portion of them. The repertoire includes some 130,000 clones, under 60% of them detected once, and 5% to 7% sits in the top ten. This sequence was found in a human donor with alopecia areata. The sequenced sample was CD4+ T cells sorted from blood, obtained at week 0.

CDR3 DNA: TGTGCCAGCAGCCCACAGGGGGCAAGCGAGCAGTACTTC. As protein: CASSPQGASEQYF. The gene calls are TRBV7-2 and TRBJ2-7, with TRBD1 matching over 9 bases. The germline V gene has CDR1 SGHTA and CDR2 FQGNSA. The junction had 5 bases not matched to a gene; V was cut back by 5 bases and J by 6 bases. CDR3 size: 13 residues.